What follows describes a single TCR beta chain. The antigen remains unidentified. This record belongs to a study of response to subunit inactivated influenza vaccine. TCRdb ran MiXCR on the RT-PCR reads and lists one entry per CDR3 protein. The sample records around 540,000 distinct CDR3 sequences, approximately 12% being singletons. Study observations and caveats: The authors suggested that few new T cells are recruited per seasonal influenza vaccination.

CDR1 is SGHTA, CDR2 FQGNSA, per germline. The CDR3 totals 16 residues. V was trimmed by 8 bases and J by 8 bases, leaving 24 bases between them. The source is a man in his fifties who received an inactivated influenza vaccine. The sample in question was PBMCs from blood, obtained on the day of vaccination. The genes are TRBV7-2 and TRBJ2-2; perhaps TRBD1 as D (5 bases). The CDR3 DNA follows: TGTGCCAGCGGCCGCAGGCAGGGTTCTCCGGGTGGGGAGCTGTTTTTT. It specifies CASGRRQGSPGGELFF.